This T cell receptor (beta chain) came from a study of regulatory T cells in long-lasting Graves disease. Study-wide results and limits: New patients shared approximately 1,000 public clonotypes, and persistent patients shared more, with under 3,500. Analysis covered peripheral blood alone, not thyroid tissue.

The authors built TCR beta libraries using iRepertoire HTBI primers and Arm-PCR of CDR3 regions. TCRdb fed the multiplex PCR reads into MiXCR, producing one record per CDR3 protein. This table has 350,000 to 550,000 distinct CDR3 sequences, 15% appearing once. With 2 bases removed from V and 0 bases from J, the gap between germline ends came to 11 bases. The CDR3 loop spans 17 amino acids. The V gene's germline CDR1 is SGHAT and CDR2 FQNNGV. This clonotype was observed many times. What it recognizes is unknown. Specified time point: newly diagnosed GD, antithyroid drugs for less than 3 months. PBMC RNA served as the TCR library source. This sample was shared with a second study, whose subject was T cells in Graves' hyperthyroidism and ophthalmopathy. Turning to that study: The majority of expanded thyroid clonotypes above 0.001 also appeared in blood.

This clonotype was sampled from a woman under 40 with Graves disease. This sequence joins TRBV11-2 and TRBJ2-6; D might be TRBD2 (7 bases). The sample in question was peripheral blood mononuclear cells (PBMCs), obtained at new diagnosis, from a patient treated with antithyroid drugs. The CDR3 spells CASSLKGGGSGANVLTF. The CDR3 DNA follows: TGTGCCAGCAGCTTAAAGGGGGGGGGCTCTGGGGCCAACGTCCTGACTTTC.